The 19 T cell receptor beta chains in this list originate from one sample, sequenced in a study of blood T cells in healthy people across ages. With a J-beta primer mix and a sample-barcoded 5' primer, a second PCR ran roughly 6 to 12 cycles. TCRdb re-called the 5' RACE reads through MiXCR, storing one row per CDR3 protein. The sample contains roughly 800,000 distinct CDR3 sequences, 58% of which appear only once. Sequenced input: blood. The receptors come from a man between 25 and 39 years old in good health.

The table lists this clonotype with a count of one. V usage is TRBV7-2 and J usage is TRBJ2-1; 8 nucleotides line up with TRBD2. Per the germline V gene, CDR1 is SGHTA and CDR2 is FQGNSA. Trimming took 5 bases from V and 6 from J; bases not matched to a gene: 9. The CDR3 loop spans 15 amino acids. The CDR3 DNA is TGTGCCAGCAGCCCCGGCAGTAGCGGGGTCAATGAGCAGTTCTTC. Its protein product is CASSPGSSGVNEQFF.

The J gene is TRBJ1-2, the V gene TRBV6-6; D remains ambiguous. The CDR3 length is 14 residues. Germline CDR1 MNHNY, CDR2 SVGAGI (reference sequence). Trimming removed 8 bases at V and 0 bases at J, with 13 bases between. The CDR3 coding sequence is TGTGCCAGCCTCTTAGGCTCAGCTAACTATGGCTACACCTTC. It encodes CASLLGSANYGYTF.

The V and J genes are TRBV6-4 and TRBJ2-5; TRBD1 is a possible D gene (6 bases). The germline gives CDR1 MRHNA, CDR2 SNTAGT. Trimming pared 3 bases from V and 2 bases from J, leaving 10 bases between. This CDR3 spans 14 amino acids. The CDR3 bases are TGTGCCAGCAGTGAGGGGACACCTCAAGAGACCCAGTACTTC. This encodes CASSEGTPQETQYF.

V is TRBV20-1 and J is TRBJ2-1, with D perhaps TRBD1 or TRBD2 (6 bases each). This CDR3 spans 12 amino acids. Germline lookup yields CDR1 DFQATT and CDR2 SNEGSKA (reference sequence). CDR3 nucleotide sequence: TGCAGCGCGGAGGGGGAATACAATGAGCAGTTCTTC. Translation: CSAEGEYNEQFF.

This CDR3 reads CASRDTVNTEAFF. CDR3 DNA: TGTGCCAGCAGGGACACAGTGAACACTGAAGCTTTCTTT. The chain combines TRBV6-5 with TRBJ1-1; possibly TRBD1 for D (5 bases). Germline values: CDR1 MNHEY, CDR2 SVGAGI. V lost 6 bases, J lost 0 bases, and 8 bases lay in between. This CDR3 spans 13 amino acids.

This chain links TRBV7-2 with TRBJ2-7; D perhaps matches TRBD2 (7 bases). The CDR3 totals 15 residues. Germline V CDR1 and CDR2: SGHTA, FQGNSA. V was clipped by 5 bases and J by 7 bases, with 21 bases between them. The CDR3 sequence is CASSRSPSGGNEQYF. CDR3 sequence (DNA): TGTGCCAGCAGCCGATCCCCCTCGGGGGGCAATGAGCAGTACTTC.

The chain links TRBV6-1 to TRBJ2-5, with D possibly TRBD1 on 6 matching bases. The CDR3 runs 13 residues. Germline loops: CDR1 MNHNS, CDR2 SASEGT. V was pared by 7 bases and J by 4 bases, with 13 bases between. The CDR3 nucleotides are TGTGCCAGCAAAAGGACAGTAAGAGAGACCCAGTACTTC. As protein: CASKRTVRETQYF.

This clonotype appeared a few times. V is TRBV20-1 and J is TRBJ2-5, with 7 bases fitting TRBD2. The CDR3 spans 16 residues. Germline trimming cut 0 bases from V and 4 bases from J; bases unmatched to any gene: 11. From germline, CDR1 is DFQATT and CDR2 SNEGSKA (reference sequence). The DNA of the CDR3 is TGCAGTGCTAGAGATTGGAGGAGCGGGGAAACAGAGACCCAGTACTTC. Translating it yields CSARDWRSGETETQYF.

The rearrangement links TRBV28 to TRBJ2-1; TRBD1 might be the D (6 bases). Per the germline V gene, CDR1 is MDHEN and CDR2 is SYDVKM. The CDR3 has 13 residues. V gave up 7 bases and J gave up 8 bases, with 15 bases separating them. The CDR3 nucleotides are TGTGCCAGCAATGAACCAGGGGCGGATGAGCAGTTCTTC. It is translated as CASNEPGADEQFF.

This sequence joins TRBV20-1 and TRBJ2-1, with 8 bases fitting TRBD2. CDR3 length: 13 amino acids. V was clipped by 7 bases and J by 7 bases; unmatched bases: 9. Germline assignment: CDR1 DFQATT and CDR2 SNEGSKA (reference sequence). CDR3 amino acids: CSVRLAGQNEQFF. The DNA for the CDR3 is TGCAGTGTGCGCCTAGCGGGTCAGAATGAGCAGTTCTTC.

This clonotype was counted a few times. The chain carries TRBV7-2 and TRBJ2-5; unclear D gene. Germline CDR1 reads SGHTA; CDR2 reads FQGNSA. V lost 2 bases and J lost 1, with 8 bases in between. This CDR3 region has 14 residues. The DNA of the CDR3 is TGTGCCAGCAGCTTACTCACCAGCCAAGAGACCCAGTACTTC. Translation: CASSLLTSQETQYF.

This clonotype has just a few counts. This sequence joins TRBV6-2 or TRBV6-3 and TRBJ2-1; TRBD2 matches at 10 bases. Germline loops: CDR1 MNHEY, CDR2 SVGEGT. Germline trimming cut 5 bases from V and 7 bases from J; bases unmatched to any gene: 8. This CDR3 has 15 residues. This chain's CDR3 is CASSPSGRVMNEQFF. DNA of the CDR3: TGTGCCAGCAGTCCCAGCGGGAGGGTCATGAATGAGCAGTTCTTC.

CDR3 DNA: TGTGCCAGCAGCTTCACCTCCGGGACAGGGGCCTTAGCTAACTATGGCTACACCTTC. It yields the protein CASSFTSGTGALANYGYTF. The chain is built from TRBV7-9 and TRBJ1-2, with 10 bases that match TRBD1. The CDR3 runs to 19 residues. V lost 3 bases to trimming and J lost 0 bases; unmatched junction nucleotides: 13. Germline-derived CDR1 and CDR2 are SEHNR and FQNEAQ (reference sequence).

CDR3 sequence (DNA): TGCAGTGCTATATATACCAGGGGCTCCGCCTACGAGCAGTACTTC. Translated, it gives CSAIYTRGSAYEQYF. This rearrangement joins TRBV20-1 to TRBJ2-4; tentative D call: TRBD1 (6 bases). The J call is uncertain, as TRBJ2-7 better fits the DNA end. Germline assignment: CDR1 DFQATT and CDR2 SNEGSKA (reference sequence). This CDR3 is 15 amino acids long.

This sequence joins TRBV20-1 and TRBJ2-3; a possible D gene is TRBD2 (6 bases). V lost 3 bases and J 3 bases, leaving 16 bases between the germline ends. The germline V gene encodes CDR1 DFQATT and CDR2 SNEGSKA (reference sequence). The CDR3 runs 15 residues. Here the CDR3 DNA reads TGCAGTGCTAGCCCACCCGGGGGAGGAACAGATACGCAGTATTTT. This codes for CSASPPGGGTDTQYF.

This sequence joins TRBV7-9 and TRBJ2-3; D gene unclear. Trimming took off 5 bases at V and 2 bases at J, with 8 bases between the two ends. Per the germline V gene, CDR1 is SEHNR and CDR2 is FQNEAQ (reference sequence). The length of the CDR3 is 13 residues. The chain's CDR3 is CASSTVNTDTQYF. CDR3 coding DNA: TGTGCCAGCAGCACGGTTAACACAGATACGCAGTATTTT. The full variable domain, completed using reference TRBV7-9 and TRBJ2-3, is DTGVSQNPRHKITKRGQNVTFRCDPISEHNRLYWYRQTLGQGPEFLTYFQNEAQLEKSRLLSDRFSAERPKGSFSTLEIQRTEQGDSAMYLCASSTVNTDTQYFGPGTRLTVL.

This chain joins TRBV2 and TRBJ1-6; D is perhaps TRBD1 (5 bases). Per the germline V gene, CDR1 is SNHLY and CDR2 is FYNNEI. The CDR3 runs 14 residues. Trimming took 4 bases from V and 7 from J, leaving 11 bases between them. The CDR3 nucleotides read TGTGCCAGCAGTGTTAGGGACTCGAATTCACCCCTCCACTTT. Its protein is CASSVRDSNSPLHF.

The chain is built from TRBV6-5 and TRBJ2-5; TRBD2 matches at 10 bases. The assigned J gene may be wrong: the sequence end matches TRBJ2-7 better. Germline V gene sequence: CDR1 MNHEY, CDR2 SVGAGI. This CDR3 is built from 14 residues. The CDR3 reads CATVRTSGGYEQYF. CDR3 sequence (DNA): TGTGCCACGGTAAGGACTAGCGGTGGCTACGAGCAGTACTTC.

This clonotype came up once. V and J are TRBV5-1 and TRBJ1-1; D is undetermined. This CDR3 spans 14 amino acids. Per germline, CDR1 SGHRS and CDR2 YFSETQ. V was trimmed by 5 bases and J by 10 bases, leaving 21 bases between them. In DNA, the CDR3 is TGCGCCAGCAGTCTTGCGACACCGCCAATATCAGCTTTCTTT. Translation: CASSLATPPISAFF.